Following are 16 T cell receptor beta chains from one sample sequenced in a study of cytomegalovirus exposure and HLA in healthy donors. This PCR relied on a set of 60 Vbeta primers and 13 Jbeta primers. The protocol was immunoSEQ multiplex PCR, while the TCRdb copy is restricted to in-frame clones and leaves out a portion. Of approximately 200,000 clones in the sample, roughly 84% were seen once. Sequenced material: PBMCs. These receptors were taken from a boy aged 10-17 years in good health and CMV-seronegative.

This clone appeared once. This chain joins TRBV9 and TRBJ2-4; TRBD1 agrees at 11 bases. J gave up 8 bases and V 2 bases, and 6 bases lay outside the gene matches. The germline CDR1 and CDR2 sequences are SGDLS and YYNGEE. The CDR3 extends over 15 amino acids. The CDR3 DNA sequence: TGTGCCAGCAGCGTCGGACAGGGGGCTTGGGACATTCAGTACTTC. Its translation: CASSVGQGAWDIQYF.

This chain uses TRBV19 with TRBJ1-4; possibly TRBD1 for D (5 bases). Germline values: CDR1 LNHDA, CDR2 SQIVND (reference sequence). This CDR3 has 16 residues. Trimming cost V 7 bases and J 0 bases, with 15 bases left between them. CDR3 protein: CASTDRGGATNEKLFF. The CDR3 nucleotides read TGTGCCAGTACAGACAGAGGAGGGGCAACTAATGAAAAACTGTTTTTT.

The gene calls are TRBV19 and TRBJ2-1; the D gene is possibly TRBD2 (5 bases). Trimming removed 5 bases from V and 3 bases from J, with 17 bases in between. This CDR3 has 16 amino acids. CDR1 and CDR2 from the germline V gene are LNHDA and SQIVND (reference sequence). The CDR3 DNA follows: TGTGCCAGTAGTCGGCGTGTCCGCGGGTTCTACAATGAGCAGTTCTTC. Protein product: CASSRRVRGFYNEQFF.

The rearrangement joins TRBV11-2 to TRBJ2-5, with 9 positions matching TRBD1. The CDR3 spans 17 residues. Per the germline V gene, CDR1 is SGHAT and CDR2 is FQNNGV. V lost 5 bases to trimming and J lost 7 bases; unmatched junction nucleotides: 17. The CDR3 sequence: CASSISPLMTGGRTQYF. CDR3 DNA: TGTGCCAGCAGCATTAGCCCCCTGATGACAGGGGGTCGGACCCAGTACTTC.

The chain carries TRBV10-3 and TRBJ1-3, with D maybe TRBD1 (5 bases). Per the germline V gene, CDR1 is ENHRY and CDR2 is SYGVKD. The CDR3 runs to 13 residues. Trimming left V 5 bases short and J 5 bases short, with 10 bases between. CDR3 in amino acids: CAISRQRRNTIYF. The CDR3 DNA sequence: TGTGCCATCAGTCGACAGAGAAGAAACACCATATATTTT.

The chain couples TRBV11-2 to TRBJ2-7; a possible D gene is TRBD2 (6 bases). The V gene lost 0 bases and the J gene lost 2 bases, with 11 bases spanning the gap. This CDR3 has 15 residues. Looked up from germline, CDR1 is SGHAT and CDR2 is FQNNGV. The CDR3 protein is CASSLDIAAPYEQYF. The CDR3, as DNA: TGTGCCAGCAGCTTAGATATAGCGGCACCCTACGAGCAGTACTTC.

This chain uses TRBV7-9 with TRBJ2-7, with D possibly TRBD1 on 6 matching bases. This CDR3 region has 18 residues. Trimming shortened V by 5 bases and J by 0 bases, and 23 bases separated the two germline ends. Looked up from germline, CDR1 is SEHNR and CDR2 is FQNEAQ (reference sequence). The CDR3 bases are TGTGCCAGCAGCCATCGAGTCGCAGTCGGGACACTCTCCTACGAGCAGTACTTC. Protein: CASSHRVAVGTLSYEQYF. Filled out from reference TRBV7-9 and TRBJ2-7, the complete variable domain reads DTGVSQNPRHKITKRGQNVTFRCDPISEHNRLYWYRQTLGQGPEFLTYFQNEAQLEKSRLLSDRFSAERPKGSFSTLEIQRTEQGDSAMYLCASSHRVAVGTLSYEQYFGPGTRLTVT.

This clone was counted a single time. The chain is built from TRBV29-1 and TRBJ2-7; possibly TRBD1 for D (6 bases). Germline V gene lookup returns CDR1 SQVTM and CDR2 ANQGSEA. This CDR3 comprises 13 residues. With 7 bases removed from V and 5 bases from J, the gap between germline ends came to 18 bases. The CDR3 DNA reads TGCAGCGCTGGAGGCCCTACAGGGCACGAGCAGTACTTC. Translating it yields CSAGGPTGHEQYF.

The chain employs TRBV18 and TRBJ1-4, with D perhaps matching TRBD1 (6 bases). This CDR3 region has 15 residues. Germline loops: CDR1 KGHSH, CDR2 LQKENI. V lost 4 bases, J lost 4 bases, and 13 bases lay in between. In DNA form, the CDR3 reads TGTGCCAGCTCACGTCAGACAGGTCGTAATGAAAAACTGTTTTTT. This encodes CASSRQTGRNEKLFF.

The sample holds a few counts of this clone. The chain joins TRBV2 to TRBJ2-7; 9 positions agree with TRBD1. From germline, CDR1 is SNHLY and CDR2 FYNNEI. V lost 7 bases and J lost 3; bases outside the gene matches: 7. This CDR3 comprises 14 residues. CDR3 sequence (DNA): TGTGCCAGCACCCCGGACAGGGGAATCTACGAGCAGTACTTC. Translating gives CASTPDRGIYEQYF.

In this sample, this clone turned up a few times. The chain links TRBV4-3 to TRBJ1-1, with 8 bases matching TRBD1. J was trimmed by 6 bases and V by 4 bases; bases with no gene match: 7. There are 14 residues in the CDR3. Germline V lookup: CDR1 LGHNA, CDR2 YSLEER. The CDR3: CASSPGQGGAEAFF. The CDR3 nucleotides read TGCGCCAGCAGCCCCGGACAGGGAGGAGCTGAAGCTTTCTTT.

V gene TRBV2 combines with J gene TRBJ2-7; 10 positions match TRBD2. The CDR3 runs to 16 residues. The V segment lost 7 bases and the J segment 6 bases; nucleotides outside the gene matches: 15. The germline gives CDR1 SNHLY, CDR2 FYNNEI. The CDR3 DNA follows: TGTGCCAGCACTCCCATGCGAAGCGGGAGGGCCTTCGAGCAGTACTTC. Translated: CASTPMRSGRAFEQYF.

The chain joins TRBV7-3 to TRBJ1-1; 9 bases agree with TRBD1. Trimming at V came to 6 bases and at J to 4 bases, leaving 6 bases not matched to a gene. Germline-derived CDR1 and CDR2 are SGHTA and FQGTGA. The CDR3 runs to 14 residues. The CDR3 loop is CASSPTGGFTEAFF. CDR3 in DNA: TGTGCCAGCAGTCCAACAGGGGGCTTCACTGAAGCTTTCTTT.

The gene calls are TRBV18 and TRBJ1-1; TRBD1 matches at 9 bases. Germline CDR1 reads KGHSH; CDR2 reads LQKENI. The CDR3 runs to 15 residues. The junction had 10 bases not matched to a gene; V was cut back by 5 bases and J by 6 bases. Here the CDR3 DNA reads TGTGCCAGCTCAAGGACAGGGGATGGGTTCGCTGAAGCTTTCTTT. It encodes CASSRTGDGFAEAFF.

The V call is TRBV11-2, the J call TRBJ2-5; TRBD2 aligns across 8 bases. The junction had 4 bases not matched to a gene; V was cut back by 5 bases and J by 2 bases. The CDR3 extends over 14 amino acids. Germline V gene sequence: CDR1 SGHAT, CDR2 FQNNGV. Written as DNA, the CDR3 is TGTGCCAGCAGCCAGCGGGGGCCGCAAGAGACCCAGTACTTC. This sequence encodes CASSQRGPQETQYF.

The rearrangement links TRBV5-6 to TRBJ2-6; D is possibly TRBD2 (6 bases). V dropped 4 bases and J dropped 6 bases, with 14 bases sitting between them. This CDR3 spans 15 amino acids. The germline gives CDR1 SGHDT, CDR2 YYEEEE. CDR3 DNA: TGTGCCAGCAGCGTGGGACTTTTTCAGGCCAACGTCCTGACTTTC. It specifies CASSVGLFQANVLTF.